Listed below are T cell receptor beta chains from one sample, sequenced in a study of cytomegalovirus exposure and HLA in healthy donors. This table comes from immunoSEQ multiplex PCR, and its TCRdb copy is limited to in-frame clones, with some not included. The listing contains tens of thousands of clones. Sequencing used PBMCs. These receptors came from a man between 40 and 49 years old in good health and CMV-seronegative. The CDR3 runs from the conserved cysteine through the conserved F or W. D genes are given only for firm matches.

TRBV2	TRBD1	TRBJ1-3	CASQGQGAGNTIYF	TGTGCCAGTCAGGGACAGGGGGCTGGAAACACCATATATTTT
TRBV4-2	TRBD1	TRBJ2-7	CASSQKTRDSAYEQYF	TGTGCCAGCAGCCAAAAAACTCGGGACAGTGCCTACGAGCAGTACTTC
TRBV6-1	NA	TRBJ2-7	CASSRTGSSYEQYF	TGTGCCAGCAGCCGGACGGGGAGCTCCTACGAGCAGTACTTC
TRBV19	TRBD1	TRBJ2-7	CASSSPGQDFYEQYF	TGTGCCAGTAGTTCTCCGGGACAGGACTTCTACGAGCAGTACTTC
TRBV5-4	TRBD2	TRBJ2-7	CASSSGLAASYEQYF	TGTGCCAGCAGCTCGGGACTAGCGGCCTCCTACGAGCAGTACTTC
TRBV6-5	NA	TRBJ2-7	CASSRQAAYEQYF	TGTGCCAGCAGCCGACAGGCGGCCTACGAGCAGTACTTC
TRBV7-2	NA	TRBJ1-3	CASSFTGSGNTIYF	TGTGCCAGCAGCTTTACAGGGTCCGGAAACACCATATATTTT
TRBV20-1	NA	TRBJ1-2	CSAFYGYTF	TGCAGTGCCTTCTATGGCTACACCTTC
TRBV2	TRBD2	TRBJ2-2	CASRGTSPTGELFF	TGTGCCAGCAGAGGGACTAGCCCCACCGGGGAGCTGTTTTTT
TRBV7-8	TRBD2	TRBJ2-7	CASSPLAGAVEQYF	TGTGCCAGCAGCCCCTTAGCGGGAGCGGTTGAGCAGTACTTC
TRBV19	NA	TRBJ1-1	CASSDGTRNTEAFF	TGTGCCAGTAGTGATGGGACACGTAACACTGAAGCTTTCTTT
TRBV5-1	TRBD1	TRBJ2-3	CASHMGQGPDTQYF	TGCGCCAGCCACATGGGACAGGGGCCAGATACGCAGTATTTT
TRBV18	TRBD2	TRBJ2-2	CASSPSGTSGNTGELFF	TGTGCCAGCTCACCCTCCGGGACTAGCGGCAACACCGGGGAGCTGTTTTTT
TRBV9	NA	TRBJ2-5	CASSVEVAGDQYF	TGTGCCAGCAGCGTAGAAGTAGCCGGGGACCAGTACTTC
TRBV5-1	NA	TRBJ1-1	CASSSSGQNTEAFF	TGCGCCAGCAGCTCGTCGGGACAGAACACTGAAGCTTTCTTT
TRBV6-5	TRBD1	TRBJ1-4	CASSYGTGASEKLFF	TGTGCCAGCAGTTACGGGACAGGGGCTAGTGAAAAACTGTTTTTT
TRBV4-1	NA	TRBJ1-5	CASSQSLPRGRNQPQHF	TGCGCCAGCAGCCAGTCTTTGCCTCGGGGTAGAAATCAGCCCCAGCATTTT
TRBV6-5	TRBD1	TRBJ2-2	CASSLQGANTGELFF	TGTGCCAGCAGTCTGCAGGGGGCTAACACCGGGGAGCTGTTTTTT
TRBV6-1	NA	TRBJ2-3	CASITAGMGTDTQYF	TGTGCCAGCATTACGGCGGGGATGGGCACAGATACGCAGTATTTT
TRBV5-6	TRBD1	TRBJ1-4	CASSLSGQGREKLFF	TGTGCCAGCAGCTTGTCCGGACAGGGGCGCGAAAAACTGTTTTTT
TRBV5-1	NA	TRBJ2-2	CASSLDRWANTGELFF	TGCGCCAGCAGCTTGGACAGGTGGGCGAACACCGGGGAGCTGTTTTTT
TRBV5-4	TRBD1	TRBJ2-5	CASSLQGAVETQYF	TGTGCCAGCAGCTTGCAGGGGGCTGTAGAGACCCAGTACTTC
TRBV27	NA	TRBJ1-5	CASSSNRDLYSNQPQHF	TGTGCCAGCAGCAGCAACAGGGACCTTTATAGCAATCAGCCCCAGCATTTT
TRBV5-1	NA	TRBJ2-7	CASSLDGQAYEQYF	TGCGCCAGCAGCTTGGACGGCCAGGCCTACGAGCAGTACTTC
TRBV5-4	TRBD2	TRBJ2-1	CASSLVGTKDEQFF	TGTGCCAGCAGCTTGGTTGGGACTAAGGATGAGCAGTTCTTC